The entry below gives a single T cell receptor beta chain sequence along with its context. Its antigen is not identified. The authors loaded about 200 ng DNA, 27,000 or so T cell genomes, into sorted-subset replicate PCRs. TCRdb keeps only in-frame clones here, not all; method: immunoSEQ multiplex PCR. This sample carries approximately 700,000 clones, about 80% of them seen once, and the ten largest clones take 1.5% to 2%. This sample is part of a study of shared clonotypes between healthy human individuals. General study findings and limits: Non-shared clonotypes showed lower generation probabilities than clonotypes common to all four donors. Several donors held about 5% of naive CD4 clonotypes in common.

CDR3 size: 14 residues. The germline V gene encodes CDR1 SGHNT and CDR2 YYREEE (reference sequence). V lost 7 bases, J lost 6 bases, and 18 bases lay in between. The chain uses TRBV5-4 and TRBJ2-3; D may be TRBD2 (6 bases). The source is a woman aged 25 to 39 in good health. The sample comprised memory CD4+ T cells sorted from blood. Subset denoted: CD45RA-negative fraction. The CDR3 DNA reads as TGTGCCAGCTCGACTGAGCGGGTGGGGGATACGCAGTATTTT. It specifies CASSTERVGDTQYF.